The clone carrying this T cell receptor (beta chain) showed up just a few times. The antigen is undetermined. Alongside a J-beta primer mix, a sample-barcoded 5' primer served in a second PCR lasting roughly 7 to 11 cycles. MiXCR was run by TCRdb on the 5' RACE reads, yielding one entry per CDR3 protein. The sample lists a few hundred thousand distinct CDR3 sequences; about 27% were seen once. The source of the sample is a study of blood T cells in healthy people across ages. Whole-study results and caveats: Unknown donor CMV status possibly confounded expanded clonotype changes.

Germline CDR1 SGHRS, CDR2 YFSETQ. V was pared by 4 bases and J by 2 bases, with 11 bases between. The CDR3 spans 14 residues. The sample was also linked to a second study, of T cells of mothers and their children.

This chain joins TRBV5-1 and TRBJ2-3, with D perhaps given as TRBD1 or TRBD2 (5 bases each). The sequenced sample was blood. This receptor was identified in a boy aged 2 to 10 in good health. CDR3 sequence: CASSPEGFTDTQYF. The CDR3 nucleotides read TGCGCCAGCAGCCCCGAGGGGTTCACAGATACGCAGTATTTT. The variable domain in full, completed from reference TRBV5-1 and TRBJ2-3, reads KAGVTQTPRYLIKTRGQQVTLSCSPISGHRSVSWYQQTPGQGLQFLFEYFSETQRNKGNFPGRFSGRQFSNSRSEMNVSTLELGDSALYLCASSPEGFTDTQYFGPGTRLTVL.